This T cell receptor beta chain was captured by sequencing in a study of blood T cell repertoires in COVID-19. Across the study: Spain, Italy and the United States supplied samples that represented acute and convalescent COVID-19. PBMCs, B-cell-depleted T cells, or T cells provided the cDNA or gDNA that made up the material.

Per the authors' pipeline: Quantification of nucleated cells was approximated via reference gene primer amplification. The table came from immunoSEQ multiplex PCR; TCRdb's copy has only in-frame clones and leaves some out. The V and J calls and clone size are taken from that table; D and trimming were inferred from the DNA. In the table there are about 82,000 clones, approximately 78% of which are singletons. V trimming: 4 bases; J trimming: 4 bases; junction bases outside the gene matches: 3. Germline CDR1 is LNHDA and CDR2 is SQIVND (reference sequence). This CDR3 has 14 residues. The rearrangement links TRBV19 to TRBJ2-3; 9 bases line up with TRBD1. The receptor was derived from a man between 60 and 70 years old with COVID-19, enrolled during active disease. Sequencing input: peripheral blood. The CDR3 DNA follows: TGTGCCAGTAGTACTACAGGGGGCGCAGATACGCAGTATTTT. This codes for CASSTTGGADTQYF.